In this sample, the clone carrying this T cell receptor beta chain turned up once. Its antigen is unknown. The protocol was immunoSEQ multiplex PCR, while the TCRdb copy is restricted to in-frame clones and leaves out a portion. Among around 31,000 clones listed, about three quarters were seen once. For 10 days, roughly 9 x 10^4 sorted CD4+ cells grew with T cell-depleted PBMCs and CEF. These data come from a study of CD4 T cells in relation to SARS-CoV-2 and coronaviruses. Looking at the study overall: TCR beta CDR3s were sequenced after roughly eleven-day antigen culture of PBMCs. Of the patients, fewer than ten were male, 4 female, two Hispanic.

Sequencing was carried out using memory CD4+ T cells from PBMCs, cultured in vitro. The source is an adult with COVID-19.

The CDR3 sequence: CASSLRSGQGYNEQFF. For the CDR3, the DNA is TGTGCCAGCAGCCTTAGGTCGGGACAGGGGTACAATGAGCAGTTCTTC. V is TRBV11-2 and J is TRBJ2-1; 10 bases agree with TRBD1. Per the germline V gene, CDR1 is SGHAT and CDR2 is FQNNGV. The CDR3 covers 16 residues. V trimming: 5 bases; J trimming: 4 bases; junction bases outside the gene matches: 8.